This entry lists 20 T cell receptor beta chains sequenced from one sample in a study of metastatic and nonmetastatic thyroid tumors. TCRdb re-called the PCR reads with MiXCR. The sample lists about 69,000 clones; more than 13% were seen once. No treatment had been given to any patient before thyroid surgery. The material sequenced was blood. The receptors originated from a male donor with papillary thyroid cancer or a benign thyroid nodule (not recorded which). Some clones in this sample may be carry-over from other donors' samples.

A word on this clone: A read error may explain this, as a much larger clone is one base away. This chain uses TRBV7-7 with TRBJ2-5; D perhaps matches TRBD1 (5 bases). The CDR3 consists of 14 residues. The germline V gene encodes CDR1 SSHAT and CDR2 FNYEAQ (reference sequence). CDR3 DNA sequence: TGTGCTAGCAGCTTATACACAGGACAAGAGACCCAGTACTTC. It translates to CASSLYTGQETQYF.

The chain links TRBV2 to TRBJ1-2, with a possible D match to TRBD1 (6 bases). The germline V gene encodes CDR1 SNHLY and CDR2 FYNNEI. CDR3 length equals 15 residues. V lost 7 bases to trimming and J lost 5 bases, with 20 bases between them. The CDR3 sequence: CASTPPDSIVYGYTF. The DNA of the CDR3 is TGTGCCAGCACCCCCCCGGACAGTATTGTGTATGGCTACACCTTC.

This clone was seen at least ten times. The genes are TRBV9 and TRBJ2-5; possibly TRBD2 for D (6 bases). The V gene's germline CDR1 is SGDLS and CDR2 YYNGEE. This CDR3 is 12 amino acids long. Trimming stripped 4 bases from V and 5 bases from J, with 9 bases between. The CDR3 spells CASSTGGETQYF. Here the CDR3 DNA reads TGTGCCAGCAGCACCGGAGGGGAGACCCAGTACTTC. Supplemented by reference TRBV9 and TRBJ2-5, the full variable domain reads DSGVTQTPKHLITATGQRVTLRCSPRSGDLSVYWYQQSLDQGLQFLIQYYNGEERAKGNILERFSAQQFPDLHSELNLSSLELGDSALYFCASSTGGETQYFGPGTRLLVL.

This clone was counted many times. The V and J genes are TRBV7-9 and TRBJ2-7; no firm D call. V shed 1 base and J shed 6 bases, with 13 bases lying between them. The V gene's germline CDR1 is SEHNR and CDR2 FQNEAQ (reference sequence). The CDR3 has 14 amino acids. The CDR3 nucleotides read TGTGCCAGCAGCTTAGTGGAACCTCCGTCCGAGCAGTACTTC. The encoded protein is CASSLVEPPSEQYF.

This clone was detected ten times or more. This sequence joins TRBV7-6 and TRBJ2-3, with 9 bases matching TRBD2. V lost 5 bases to trimming and J lost 2 bases; unmatched junction nucleotides: 8. Germline CDR1 and CDR2: SGHVS and FNYEAQ. There are 16 residues in the CDR3. The CDR3 loop is CASSPNPGLATDTQYF. In DNA, the CDR3 is TGTGCCAGCAGCCCAAATCCGGGACTAGCCACAGATACGCAGTATTTT.

In its sample, this clone was seen many times. The junction shows a germline mismatch at one end, possibly a read error. The DNA of the CDR3 is TGTGCTAGCAGCTTAGAACAGGCGTCCAATGAGCAGTTCTTC. Translated: CASSLEQASNEQFF. The chain is built from TRBV7-7 and TRBJ2-1; perhaps TRBD1 as D (5 bases). Germline CDR1 SSHAT, CDR2 FNYEAQ (reference sequence). This CDR3 contains 14 residues.

The rearrangement links TRBV6-2 or TRBV6-3 to TRBJ1-2, with D unclear. Germline V gives CDR1 MNHEY, CDR2 SVGEGT. The V end lost 2 bases, the J end lost 9 bases, and 25 bases lay between the germline ends. The CDR3 spans 17 residues. The CDR3 is CASSYKATGLLVACYTF. CDR3 DNA: TGTGCCAGCAGTTACAAAGCGACCGGACTGCTAGTGGCTTGCTACACCTTC.

The rearrangement links TRBV27 to TRBJ2-7, with 9 bases aligning to TRBD2. Germline trimming cut 8 bases from V and 5 bases from J; bases unmatched to any gene: 16. The CDR3 is made up of 16 amino acids. From germline, CDR1 is MNHEY and CDR2 SMNVEV (reference sequence). The CDR3 region is CASLLSSGMSGNEQYF. The CDR3 DNA reads TGTGCCAGCCTACTTTCTAGCGGGATGTCTGGGAACGAGCAGTACTTC.

The chain has TRBV20-1 and TRBJ2-7; no definite D call. The CDR3 loop spans 12 amino acids. Deletions cut 3 bases from V and 2 bases from J, with 8 bases between. Germline CDR1 and CDR2: DFQATT and SNEGSKA (reference sequence). The CDR3 is CSASDLTYEQYF. CDR3 coding DNA: TGCAGTGCTAGCGATCTGACCTACGAGCAGTACTTC.

This clone was seen repeatedly, ten times or more. The V gene is TRBV20-1, the J gene TRBJ1-5; D is possibly TRBD1 (5 bases). With 2 bases removed from V and 6 bases from J, the gap between germline ends came to 20 bases. Looked up from germline, CDR1 is DFQATT and CDR2 is SNEGSKA (reference sequence). The length of the CDR3 is 16 residues. The CDR3 loop reads CSARMVPEGAGQPQHF. CDR3 bases: TGCAGTGCTAGAATGGTTCCAGAAGGGGCGGGTCAGCCCCAGCATTTT.

This clone was picked up a small number of times. The rearrangement joins TRBV6-1 to TRBJ1-1; D call uncertain. The CDR3 runs to 14 residues. The germline V gene has CDR1 MNHNS and CDR2 SASEGT. The ends were cut back, 6 bases at V and 2 bases at J, with 13 bases in the middle. The CDR3 nucleotides read TGTGCCAGCAGCCCCGTGACAACTAACACTGAAGCTTTCTTT. This translates into CASSPVTTNTEAFF.

This chain uses TRBV30 with TRBJ2-2; 7 bases align to TRBD1. Trimming at V came to 3 bases and at J to 6 bases, leaving 4 bases not matched to a gene. The CDR3 runs 13 residues. Germline V CDR1 and CDR2: GTSNPN, SVGIG (reference sequence). This CDR3 reads CAWSGQGAGELFF. The CDR3 DNA follows: TGTGCCTGGAGCGGTCAGGGGGCCGGGGAGCTGTTTTTT.

In its sample, this clone was seen many times. The CDR3 sequence: CASSLATGVTDTQYF. The CDR3 DNA reads TGCGCCAGCAGCTTGGCCACTGGGGTCACAGATACGCAGTATTTT. This chain joins TRBV5-1 and TRBJ2-3; D gene ambiguous. V was cut by 0 bases and J by 2 bases, with 10 bases left in between. Germline assignment: CDR1 SGHRS and CDR2 YFSETQ. The CDR3 runs 15 residues.

The sample holds many counts of this clone. This rearrangement joins TRBV28 to TRBJ1-5, with 8 bases aligning to TRBD1. The CDR3 extends over 15 amino acids. The germline gives CDR1 MDHEN, CDR2 SYDVKM. V was pared by 3 bases and J by 5 bases, with 6 bases of the junction left unmatched. CDR3 nucleotide sequence: TGTGCCAGCAGTTTCCCGGACAGGGAGGATCAGCCCCAGCATTTT. This encodes CASSFPDREDQPQHF.

In this sample, this clone turned up many times. V and J are TRBV5-6 and TRBJ2-5; D is undetermined. The CDR3 consists of 12 residues. Germline V gene lookup returns CDR1 SGHDT and CDR2 YYEEEE. The V and J ends lost 0 bases and 4 bases respectively, with 4 bases between them. The CDR3 DNA reads TGTGCCAGCAGCTTGGCCAGAGAGACCCAGTACTTC. Amino acids: CASSLARETQYF.

Ten or more counts support this clone. The V gene is TRBV28, the J gene TRBJ1-2; 10 bases align to TRBD1. Germline assignment: CDR1 MDHEN and CDR2 SYDVKM. The CDR3 has 14 amino acids. V lost 6 bases and J lost 4; bases outside the gene matches: 5. DNA of the CDR3: TGTGCCAGCAGGTTGACAGGGGGCGGCTATGGCTACACCTTC. Translating gives CASRLTGGGYGYTF.

This clone was counted ten times or more. The chain recombines TRBV11-2 with TRBJ2-4; D is ambiguous. The V and J ends lost 1 base and 4 bases respectively, with 5 bases between them. CDR3 length: 13 residues. Germline CDR1 SGHAT, CDR2 FQNNGV. The CDR3 DNA sequence: TGTGCCAGCAGCTTAGTCAGGAAAAACATTCAGTACTTC. Protein: CASSLVRKNIQYF.

This clone was counted many times. This sequence joins TRBV11-3 and TRBJ2-7; D not resolved. CDR1 is SGHNT, CDR2 YENEEA, per germline. CDR3 length: 14 residues. Trimming cost V 2 bases and J 0 bases, with 8 bases left between them. This chain's CDR3 is CASSLTGSSYEQYF. In DNA form, the CDR3 reads TGTGCCAGCAGCTTAACCGGTAGCTCCTACGAGCAGTACTTC.

This clone was found many times. The chain has TRBV2 and TRBJ2-7; 8 nucleotides agree with TRBD1. This CDR3 region has 14 residues. Germline V gene lookup returns CDR1 SNHLY and CDR2 FYNNEI. V lost 6 bases, J lost 5 bases, and 9 bases stayed unmatched. CDR3 nucleotide sequence: TGTGCCAGCAGGGACAGGGTCAAAGAGAACGAGCAGTACTTC. Its protein product is CASRDRVKENEQYF.

At least ten counts were recorded for this clone. CDR3 coding DNA: TGCGCCAGCAGCGATTTACGATCAGGGAGCCCTCATAGCAATCAGCCCCAGCATTTT. Amino acid sequence: CASSDLRSGSPHSNQPQHF. The chain carries TRBV10-2 and TRBJ1-5, with D possibly matching TRBD1 (5 bases). The V gene lost 6 bases and the J gene lost 0 bases, with 24 bases spanning the gap. Germline CDR1 reads WSHSY; CDR2 reads SAAADI. This CDR3 contains 19 residues.